These 29 T cell receptor beta chains came from one sample sequenced in a study of T cells in Graves' hyperthyroidism and ophthalmopathy. RNA transcripts were the template for amplifying TCR beta CDR3 regions. During a first-round RT-PCR of the TCR CDR3, the HTBI primer set was used. TCRdb reanalysed the multiplex PCR reads using MiXCR and keeps one entry per CDR3 protein. This sample has around 600,000 distinct CDR3 sequences, with 14% found just once. Specimen: blood. The receptors originated from a woman under 30 with Graves' ophthalmopathy.

The chain has TRBV2 and TRBJ1-2, with 9 bases identical to TRBD1. The CDR3 totals 16 residues. The germline gives CDR1 SNHLY, CDR2 FYNNEI. V trimming: 6 bases; J trimming: 0 bases; junction bases outside the gene matches: 8. CDR3 protein: CASRPRGQGANYGYTF. The CDR3 nucleotides read TGTGCCAGCAGACCTCGGGGACAGGGAGCTAACTATGGCTACACCTTC.

The gene calls are TRBV20-1 and TRBJ2-3; the D gene is possibly TRBD1 (6 bases). Germline values: CDR1 DFQATT, CDR2 SNEGSKA (reference sequence). The CDR3 extends over 13 amino acids. V was trimmed by 4 bases and J by 2 bases, leaving 10 bases between them. The CDR3 nucleotides read TGCAGTGCTACGCAGGGGAACACAGATACGCAGTATTTT. This codes for CSATQGNTDTQYF.

This clonotype was picked up many times. J is TRBJ1-2 and V is TRBV5-1; the D gene is possibly TRBD1 (5 bases). This CDR3 has 15 amino acids. Germline loops: CDR1 SGHRS, CDR2 YFSETQ. With 4 bases removed from V and 3 bases from J, the gap between germline ends came to 16 bases. The DNA for the CDR3 is TGCGCCAGCAGCGCCCGGACACCTAGGCACTATGGCTACACCTTC. Its protein is CASSARTPRHYGYTF.

This clonotype was recorded at least ten times. The chain links TRBV6-1 to TRBJ1-2; D remains ambiguous. The CDR3 is 12 residues long. Germline CDR1 MNHNS, CDR2 SASEGT. V lost 5 bases to trimming and J lost 5 bases, with 9 bases between them. The CDR3 region has the DNA TGTGCCAGCAGTCCAACGGAATATGGCTACACCTTC. Its translation: CASSPTEYGYTF.

This clonotype showed up just a few times. V is TRBV7-8 and J is TRBJ2-5; 10 bases fit TRBD2. CDR3 size: 17 residues. J gave up 3 bases and V 8 bases, and 15 bases lay outside the gene matches. Germline loops: CDR1 SGHVS, CDR2 FQNEAQ. For the CDR3, the DNA is TGTGCCAGCGGCGACATAGCGGGAGGAAAGCCGGAAGAGACCCAGTACTTC. It translates to CASGDIAGGKPEETQYF.

At least ten counts were recorded for this clonotype. The chain links TRBV27 to TRBJ1-4; 7 positions match TRBD1. CDR3 length equals 12 residues. The V gene's germline CDR1 is MNHEY and CDR2 SMNVEV (reference sequence). The V and J ends lost 7 bases and 8 bases, in that order; junction bases with no gene match: 4. For the CDR3, the DNA is TGTGCCAGCACCTCAGGGGGAGAAAAACTGTTTTTT. Encoded protein: CASTSGGEKLFF.

The rearrangement joins TRBV4-1 to TRBJ1-6; D gene uncertain. CDR3 length: 16 amino acids. The V gene lost 3 bases and the J gene lost 0 bases, with 9 bases spanning the gap. Germline CDR1 and CDR2: MGHRA and YSYEKL. CDR3 region: CASSQHSRSYNSPLHF. DNA of the CDR3: TGCGCCAGCAGCCAGCACAGTCGCTCCTATAATTCACCCCTCCACTTT.

At least ten counts were recorded for this clonotype. The V and J genes are TRBV30 and TRBJ2-1; D might be TRBD1 or TRBD2, each matching 6 bases. Germline V CDR1 and CDR2: GTSNPN, SVGIG (reference sequence). The CDR3 extends over 16 amino acids. V lost 0 bases and J 0 bases, leaving 12 bases between the germline ends. Here the CDR3 reads CAWSVPWGASYNEQFF. For the CDR3, the DNA is TGTGCCTGGAGTGTACCATGGGGGGCCTCCTACAATGAGCAGTTCTTC.

Concerning this clonotype itself: A read error may explain this, as a much larger clone is one base away. J is TRBJ2-3 and V is TRBV9, with 12 bases aligning to TRBD2. The germline gives CDR1 SGDLS, CDR2 YYNGEE. The CDR3 sequence is 15 residues long. In DNA form, the CDR3 reads TGTGCCAGCAGCGTAGGGACTAGCGGGGCAGATACGCTGTATTTT. It codes for CASSVGTSGADTLYF.

This clonotype came up a few times. This may be a read error, as it is one base from a much larger clone. The rearrangement uses TRBV11-2 and TRBJ1-4; TRBD1 might be the D (6 bases). Trimming pared 3 bases from V and 7 bases from J, leaving 15 bases between. This CDR3 has 15 amino acids. The V gene's germline CDR1 is SGHAT and CDR2 FQNNGV. The CDR3 loop is CASSFSRGASEKLFF. The CDR3, as DNA: TGTGCCAGCAGCTTTAGCAGGGGAGCTAGTGAAAAACTGTTTTTT.

This clonotype was counted many times. The rearrangement uses TRBV5-1 and TRBJ1-2, with 7 nucleotides matching TRBD1. There are 16 residues in the CDR3. From germline, CDR1 is SGHRS and CDR2 YFSETQ. V trimming: 2 bases; J trimming: 4 bases; junction bases outside the gene matches: 11. The DNA for the CDR3 is TGCGCCAGCAGCTTTCCCGGGACAGTGGACCTCTATGGCTACACCTTC. It is translated as CASSFPGTVDLYGYTF.

This clonotype has at least ten counts. The chain links TRBV2 to TRBJ2-5; 8 bases agree with TRBD1. With 8 bases clipped from V and 0 bases from J, the junction kept 8 bases outside the gene matches. Germline CDR1 SNHLY, CDR2 FYNNEI. There are 15 residues in the CDR3. The CDR3 region is CASAGGTWYQETQYF. In DNA, the CDR3 is TGTGCCAGCGCAGGGGGCACTTGGTACCAAGAGACCCAGTACTTC.

This clonotype was counted a few times. This sequence joins TRBV27 and TRBJ1-4; unclear D gene. The V end lost 10 bases, the J end lost 10 bases, and 22 bases lay between the germline ends. The germline V gene has CDR1 MNHEY and CDR2 SMNVEV (reference sequence). CDR3 length: 14 residues. CDR3 nucleotides: TGTGCCACCCGTTTGGGGATCCCCGAGGGAAAACTGTTTTTT. Translated: CATRLGIPEGKLFF.

Remarks on this clonotype: A much larger clone is a single base away; this may be a read error. The chain employs TRBV5-1 and TRBJ2-2; no firm D call. This CDR3 has 16 residues. Per germline, CDR1 SGHRS and CDR2 YFSETQ. In DNA, the CDR3 is TGCGCCAGCAGCTTGGCCGGCGGCCGGAACACCTGGGAGCTGTTTTTT. Amino acid sequence: CASSLAGGRNTWELFF. The full variable domain, in which reference TRBV5-1 and TRBJ2-2 provide the parts outside the CDR3, is KAGVTQTPRYLIKTRGQQVTLSCSPISGHRSVSWYQQTPGQGLQFLFEYFSETQRNKGNFPGRFSGRQFSNSRSEMNVSTLELGDSALYLCASSLAGGRNTWELFFGEGSRLTVL.

Of note for this clonotype: Just one base apart from a much larger clone, this may be a read error. The rearrangement uses TRBV30 and TRBJ2-5; 8 bases agree with TRBD2. The CDR3 spans 13 residues. The germline V gene encodes CDR1 GTSNPN and CDR2 SVGIG (reference sequence). CDR3 loop: CARRRREGETQYF. CDR3 nucleotide sequence: TGTGCCCGGAGGCGACGGGAGGGAGAGACCCAGTACTTC. The entire variable domain, with the rest obtained from reference TRBV30 and TRBJ2-5, is as follows: SQTIHQWPATLVQPVGSPLSLECTVEGTSNPNLYWYRQAAGRGLQLLFYSVGIGQISSEVPQNLSASRPQDRQFILSSKKLLLSDSGFYLCARRRREGETQYFGPGTRLLVL.

This clonotype has at least ten counts. J is TRBJ2-7 and V is TRBV28, with 9 bases fitting TRBD2. This CDR3 spans 15 amino acids. With V trimmed by 4 bases and J by 2 bases, 6 bases remained unmatched. Germline lookup yields CDR1 MDHEN and CDR2 SYDVKM. The CDR3 region has the DNA TGTGCCAGCAGTTCTGCAGCGGGAGGACCCTACGAGCAGTACTTC. It yields the protein CASSSAAGGPYEQYF. Combining the CDR3 with reference TRBV28 and TRBJ2-7 gives the whole variable domain DVKVTQSSRYLVKRTGEKVFLECVQDMDHENMFWYRQDPGLGLRLIYFSYDVKMKEKGDIPEGYSVSREKKERFSLILESASTNQTSMYLCASSSAAGGPYEQYFGPGTRLTVT.

The chain links TRBV30 to TRBJ1-5, with a weak D call TRBD1 (5 bases). There are 12 residues in the CDR3. Trimming took off 7 bases at V and 4 bases at J, with 11 bases between the two ends. Germline V gene data show CDR1 as GTSNPN and CDR2 as SVGIG (reference sequence). CDR3 sequence: CASGAVNQPQHF. In DNA, the CDR3 is TGTGCCTCCGGGGCAGTTAATCAGCCCCAGCATTTT.

The chain carries TRBV20-1 and TRBJ1-2; weak D call: TRBD1 (5 bases). CDR3 length equals 13 residues. V was clipped by 1 base and J by 8 bases, with 14 bases between them. Germline CDR1 is DFQATT and CDR2 is SNEGSKA (reference sequence). CDR3 sequence reads: CSARGGVDWGYTF. In nucleotides, the CDR3 is TGCAGTGCTAGAGGGGGGGTTGATTGGGGCTACACCTTC.

The sample holds a few counts of this clonotype. The rearrangement links TRBV4-1 to TRBJ2-7, with 8 bases identical to TRBD1. The CDR3 length is 15 residues. The junction had 8 bases not matched to a gene; V was cut back by 4 bases and J by 3 bases. Germline lookup yields CDR1 MGHRA and CDR2 YSYEKL. CDR3 in DNA: TGCGCCAGCAGCCTTCGGACAGGGTCAGGCTACGAGCAGTACTTC. It yields the protein CASSLRTGSGYEQYF.

This clonotype was seen only a few times. J is TRBJ1-1 and V is TRBV7-2; D is unresolved. Germline-derived CDR1 and CDR2 are SGHTA and FQGNSA. This CDR3 region has 13 residues. The germline V and J ends were trimmed by 2 bases and 6 bases, with 10 bases remaining between them. CDR3 nucleotides: TGTGCCAGCAGCTTAATTCAGCCGGCTGAAGCTTTCTTT. It encodes CASSLIQPAEAFF.

The V call is TRBV27, the J call TRBJ1-5; D is unresolved. The CDR3 contains 13 residues. CDR1 is MNHEY and CDR2 is SMNVEV in the germline V gene (reference sequence). V lost 1 base and J 4 bases, leaving 5 bases between the germline ends. The CDR3 nucleotides are TGTGCCAGCAGTTTATACTTGAATCAGCCCCAGCATTTT. Translating it yields CASSLYLNQPQHF.

The J gene is TRBJ1-4, the V gene TRBV27; the D gene is possibly TRBD1 (6 bases). This CDR3 region has 16 residues. Trimming left V 6 bases short and J 7 bases short, with 21 bases between. The germline CDR1 and CDR2 sequences are MNHEY and SMNVEV (reference sequence). The CDR3 protein is CASRIQGRVVSEKLFF. Written as DNA, the CDR3 is TGTGCCAGCAGGATACAGGGTCGGGTTGTGAGTGAAAAACTGTTTTTT.

This clonotype has a count of ten or more. The V call is TRBV11-2, the J call TRBJ1-2, with a weak D call TRBD1 (6 bases). Germline V CDR1 and CDR2: SGHAT, FQNNGV. V lost 3 bases and J lost 4, with 9 bases in between. The CDR3 has 13 residues. The DNA for the CDR3 is TGTGCCAGCAGCTTCCAGGGGATCTATGGCTACACCTTC. This codes for CASSFQGIYGYTF.

In this sample, this clonotype turned up a few times. The rearrangement joins TRBV29-1 to TRBJ2-2, with TRBD2 as a possible D gene (6 bases). The CDR3 loop spans 13 amino acids. Trimming cost V 8 bases and J 1 base, with 11 bases left between them. The germline CDR1 and CDR2 sequences are SQVTM and ANQGSEA. The CDR3 loop is CSIGDWNTGELFF. CDR3 DNA: TGCAGCATTGGGGACTGGAACACCGGGGAGCTGTTTTTT.

The chain has TRBV7-9 and TRBJ1-4, with TRBD1 identical over 12 bases. The CDR3 sequence is 18 residues long. With V trimmed by 1 base and J by 3 bases, 6 bases remained unmatched. Per germline, CDR1 SEHNR and CDR2 FQNEAQ (reference sequence). The CDR3 DNA reads as TGTGCCAGCAGCTTAGTGGGGACAGGGGGCGCAGCTAATGAAAAACTGTTTTTT. Protein: CASSLVGTGGAANEKLFF.

The chain uses TRBV9 and TRBJ1-1, with no clear D. Germline CDR1 and CDR2: SGDLS and YYNGEE. The CDR3 sequence is 14 residues long. The V and J ends lost 0 bases and 1 base respectively, with 7 bases between them. This CDR3 reads CASSVVSQNTEAFF. CDR3 coding DNA: TGTGCCAGCAGCGTAGTAAGCCAGAACACTGAAGCTTTCTTT.

This clonotype has more than one count but fewer than ten. The V and J genes are TRBV20-1 and TRBJ1-3, with D unresolved. The V gene lost 3 bases and the J gene lost 1 base, with 7 bases spanning the gap. Germline CDR1 and CDR2: DFQATT and SNEGSKA (reference sequence). The CDR3 is made up of 13 amino acids. This chain's CDR3 is CSASPYSGNTIYF. CDR3 sequence (DNA): TGCAGTGCTAGCCCCTATTCTGGAAACACCATATATTTT.

This clonotype has at least ten counts. This chain links TRBV7-3 with TRBJ2-7; 7 bases match TRBD1. CDR1 is SGHTA, CDR2 FQGTGA, per germline. CDR3 length: 14 residues. V shed 5 bases and J 3 bases; nucleotides not matched to a gene: 7. CDR3 in amino acids: CASSPTRDSYEQYF. DNA for the CDR3: TGTGCCAGCAGCCCAACTCGGGACAGCTACGAGCAGTACTTC.

J is TRBJ2-1 and V is TRBV30; TRBD2 matches 9 bases. V lost 2 bases to trimming and J lost 1 base; unmatched junction nucleotides: 3. The CDR3 runs to 15 residues. From germline, CDR1 is GTSNPN and CDR2 SVGIG (reference sequence). CDR3 bases: TGTGCCTGGAGTAGGCTAGCGGGATCCTACAATGAGCAGTTCTTC. It is translated as CAWSRLAGSYNEQFF. Together with reference TRBV30 and TRBJ2-1, the CDR3 gives the full variable domain: SQTIHQWPATLVQPVGSPLSLECTVEGTSNPNLYWYRQAAGRGLQLLFYSVGIGQISSEVPQNLSASRPQDRQFILSSKKLLLSDSGFYLCAWSRLAGSYNEQFFGPGTRLTVL.